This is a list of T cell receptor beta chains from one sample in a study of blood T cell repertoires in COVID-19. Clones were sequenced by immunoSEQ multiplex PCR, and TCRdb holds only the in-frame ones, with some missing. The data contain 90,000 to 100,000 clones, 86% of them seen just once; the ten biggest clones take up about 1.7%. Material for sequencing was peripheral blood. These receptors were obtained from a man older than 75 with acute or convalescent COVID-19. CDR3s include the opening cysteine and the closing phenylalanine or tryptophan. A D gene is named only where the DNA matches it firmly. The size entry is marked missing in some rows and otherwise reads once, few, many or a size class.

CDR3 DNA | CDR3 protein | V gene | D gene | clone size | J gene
TGTGCCAGCAGTTACGGGCGCCCAGGGTACCACTACGAGCAGTACTTC | CASSYGRPGYHYEQYF | TRBV6-2/TRBV6-3 | - | - | TRBJ2-7
TGTGCCAGTAGCTCTCCGCGAGACAAATATGAAAAACTGTTTTTT | CASSSPRDKYEKLFF | TRBV19 | - | - | TRBJ1-4
TGTGCCAGCAGTTACACGGGACAGGGTGTCGGTTCACCCCTCCACTTT | CASSYTGQGVGSPLHF | TRBV6-2/TRBV6-3 | TRBD1 | - | TRBJ1-6
TGTGCCAGCAGTTTAGGTACAGGGTACGCTTTCTTT | CASSLGTGYAFF | TRBV28 | - | - | TRBJ1-1
TGTGCCAGCAGGCGGACAGGGGGCACAGATACGCAGTATTTT | CASRRTGGTDTQYF | TRBV28 | TRBD1 | - | TRBJ2-3
TGTGCCTGGAGTCCCCGGACGCCAGGGACCGGGGAGCTGTTTTTT | CAWSPRTPGTGELFF | TRBV30 | - | few | TRBJ2-2
TGTGCCAGCAGTGAAGTTGCGGGGTCTGAGCAGTTCTTC | CASSEVAGSEQFF | TRBV6-1 | - | - | TRBJ2-1
TGTGCCTGGGAGGCCGGACTAGCGGGAGGGCTCGGCTCCTACAATGAGCAGTTCTTC | CAWEAGLAGGLGSYNEQFF | TRBV30 | TRBD2 | - | TRBJ2-1
TGTGCCAGCAAATCAGGGGGCGTTGAAGCTTTCTTT | CASKSGGVEAFF | TRBV2 | TRBD1 | few | TRBJ1-1
TGTGCCAGCAGTGAAGCGTACTCCCGGGAGACCCAGTACTTC | CASSEAYSRETQYF | TRBV6-1 | - | - | TRBJ2-5
TGCGCCAGCAGCTTGGGACAGGGTAAAAACATTCAGTACTTC | CASSLGQGKNIQYF | TRBV5-1 | TRBD1 | - | TRBJ2-4
TGTGCCAGCAGCTTAGGGGCCCTGAACACCGGGGAGCTGTTTTTT | CASSLGALNTGELFF | TRBV7-9 | - | - | TRBJ2-2
TGTGCCTGGAGTGCGGGACTAGCGGTCGATGAGCAGTTCTTC | CAWSAGLAVDEQFF | TRBV30 | TRBD2 | - | TRBJ2-1
TGTGCCAGCAGAGTAGCGGGGCCCACAGATACGCAGTATTTT | CASRVAGPTDTQYF | TRBV6-6 | TRBD2 | - | TRBJ2-3
TGTGCCAGCAGCCTCAGGGGGGCAGGAGGTTACGAGCAGTACTTC | CASSLRGAGGYEQYF | TRBV3-1/TRBV3-2 | - | - | TRBJ2-7
TGCAGCGTTTACAGGGGGAATGGCTACACCTTC | CSVYRGNGYTF | TRBV29-1 | TRBD1 | - | TRBJ1-2
TGTGCCAGCAGTACTTACCGTGGGACAGGGCTTACAGATACGCAGTATTTT | CASSTYRGTGLTDTQYF | TRBV6-2/TRBV6-3 | TRBD1 | - | TRBJ2-3
TGTGCCAGCTCACCACAGGTGGGGACAAGTGGGGCCAACGTCCTGACTTTC | CASSPQVGTSGANVLTF | TRBV18 | - | - | TRBJ2-6